The rows below give T cell receptor beta chains drawn from one sample of a study of T cells after yellow fever vaccination. Via MiXCR, TCRdb re-called the 5' RACE reads, giving one row per CDR3 protein. Seen here are roughly 250,000 distinct CDR3 sequences, 10% to 15% observed once, and the top ten hold about 0.51%. The sample consisted of CD4+ T cells sorted from PBMCs, taken 45 days after the yellow fever booster vaccination. All receptors come from a man younger than 40 who received the YFV17D yellow fever vaccine. The CDR3 runs from the conserved cysteine through the conserved F or W. Each record gives: D gene, J gene, clone size, V gene, CDR3 protein, CDR3 DNA. The D gene is left open where the match is weak. Where a row states a size, it is once, few, many or the class of an expanded clone; other rows omit it.

>-|TRBJ2-3|-|TRBV11-2
CASSTAPGTTQSTDTQYF
TGTGCCAGCAGTACCGCGCCAGGGACCACCCAGAGCACAGATACGCAGTATTTT
>TRBD2|TRBJ2-1|many|TRBV29-1
CSGGTSGRVNEQFF
TGCAGCGGGGGGACTAGCGGGAGAGTCAATGAGCAGTTCTTC
>-|TRBJ2-1|many|TRBV12-3/TRBV12-4
CASTRANNEQFF
TGTGCCAGCACCAGGGCGAACAATGAGCAGTTCTTC
>-|TRBJ2-2|-|TRBV25-1
CASSERQANTGELFF
TGTGCCAGCAGTGAGCGCCAGGCCAACACCGGGGAGCTGTTTTTT
>-|TRBJ1-5|-|TRBV12-3/TRBV12-4
CASSLEDKAQHF
TGTGCCAGCAGTTTGGAAGATAAGGCCCAGCATTTT
>-|TRBJ2-2|few|TRBV19
CASSIGGLSGNTGELFF
TGTGCCAGTAGTATAGGCGGACTGAGCGGGAACACCGGGGAGCTGTTTTTT
>TRBD1|TRBJ1-1|few|TRBV5-1
CASQEQGQEAFF
TGCGCCAGCCAGGAACAGGGGCAGGAAGCTTTCTTT
>-|TRBJ1-5|few|TRBV7-2
CASSQGPQSNQPQHF
TGTGCCAGCAGTCAAGGGCCCCAAAGCAATCAGCCCCAGCATTTT
>TRBD1|TRBJ2-7|few|TRBV6-2/TRBV6-3
CASRARGQQTIYEQYF
TGTGCCAGCAGGGCCAGGGGGCAACAAACCATCTACGAGCAGTACTTC
>TRBD2|TRBJ2-7|few|TRBV7-2
CASSSGTTFYEQYF
TGTGCCAGCAGCTCCGGGACTACCTTCTACGAGCAGTACTTC
>TRBD1|TRBJ2-6|few|TRBV25-1
CASRQGKAGANVLTF
TGTGCCAGCAGACAGGGGAAGGCTGGGGCCAACGTCCTGACTTTC
>-|TRBJ2-5|few|TRBV10-2
CASSTEWRQQGKETQYF
TGCGCCAGCAGTACCGAATGGAGACAACAGGGTAAAGAGACCCAGTACTTC
>-|TRBJ2-1|-|TRBV20-1
CSARLDYGEQFF
TGCAGTGCTAGGCTAGATTACGGTGAGCAGTTCTTC
>TRBD2|TRBJ2-3|-|TRBV5-1
CASSEAGGNTQYF
TGCGCCAGCAGCGAAGCGGGAGGGAATACGCAGTATTTT
>-|TRBJ1-4|few|TRBV5-1
CASSLGSERSNEKLFF
TGCGCCAGCAGCTTGGGGTCGGAACGGTCTAATGAAAAACTGTTTTTT
>TRBD1|TRBJ2-6|few|TRBV5-1
CASTAWTGLSGANVLTF
TGCGCCAGCACGGCTTGGACAGGGCTTTCTGGGGCCAACGTCCTGACTTTC
>-|TRBJ1-6|few|TRBV7-2
CASSSQGVLPLHF
TGTGCCAGCAGCTCCCAGGGAGTGCTTCCCCTCCACTTT
>-|TRBJ1-5|-|TRBV7-2
CASSFLGVESPQHF
TGTGCCAGCAGCTTTCTAGGGGTCGAGAGTCCCCAGCATTTT
>-|TRBJ1-2|few|TRBV20-1
CSAGDGGKDFTNYGYTF
TGCAGTGCCGGGGACGGCGGAAAAGACTTCACTAACTATGGCTACACCTTC
>-|TRBJ2-1|many|TRBV20-1
CSAIRDSSYNEQFF
TGCAGTGCTATTCGGGACTCCTCCTACAATGAGCAGTTCTTC
>-|TRBJ1-5|many|TRBV4-3
CASSTTYLSNQPQHF
TGCGCCAGCAGCACCACCTACCTTAGCAATCAGCCCCAGCATTTT
>-|TRBJ2-2|-|TRBV24-1
CATSPGRSTGELFF
TGTGCCACCAGTCCGGGTCGCTCGACCGGGGAGCTGTTTTTT
>-|TRBJ2-7|-|TRBV5-6
CASSPGLLGVEYF
TGTGCCAGCAGCCCCGGACTACTCGGAGTGGAGTACTTC
>-|TRBJ1-6|-|TRBV12-3/TRBV12-4
CASSFLAGGSPLHF
-
>-|TRBJ2-6|few|TRBV5-1
CASSLGAGDPGANVLTF
TGCGCCAGCAGCTTGGGAGCAGGGGACCCTGGGGCCAACGTCCTGACTTTC
>-|TRBJ2-7|-|TRBV18
CASSRGESYEQYF
TGTGCCAGCTCACGGGGAGAGTCCTACGAGCAGTACTTC
>TRBD2|TRBJ2-1|-|TRBV5-1
CASSPGGLAGSNEQFF
TGCGCCAGCAGCCCGGGGGGACTAGCGGGATCCAATGAGCAGTTCTTC
>-|TRBJ2-3|-|TRBV15
CATSRDYTGEDTQYF
TGTGCCACCAGCAGGGACTATACAGGGGAAGATACGCAGTATTTT
>TRBD1|TRBJ2-2|-|TRBV7-9
CASSTGQGLAGELFF
TGTGCCAGCAGCACAGGACAGGGTCTCGCCGGGGAGCTGTTTTTT
>-|TRBJ1-2|-|TRBV10-3
CATQGNSYGYTF
TGTGCCACCCAGGGAAATTCCTATGGCTACACCTTC
>-|TRBJ1-1|-|TRBV3-1
CASSHLEGNTEAFF
TGTGCCAGCAGCCATCTGGAGGGGAACACTGAAGCTTTCTTT
>-|TRBJ1-1|-|TRBV5-1
CASSAYRAGNTEAFF
TGCGCCAGCAGCGCATACAGGGCGGGGAACACTGAAGCTTTCTTT
>TRBD1|TRBJ1-3|-|TRBV10-3
CAISRSTGISGNTIYF
TGTGCCATCAGCAGATCGACAGGGATCTCTGGAAACACCATATATTTT
>-|TRBJ1-6|few|TRBV9
CASSVAAPGNSPLHF
TGTGCCAGCAGCGTAGCCGCACCTGGGAATTCACCCCTCCACTTT
>-|TRBJ2-7|few|TRBV20-1
CSASGTRSYEQYF
TGCAGTGCTAGTGGTACTCGTTCCTACGAGCAGTACTTC
>TRBD1|TRBJ2-5|-|TRBV5-1
CASSFTGQKETQYF
TGCGCCAGCAGCTTCACGGGACAGAAAGAGACCCAGTACTTC
>TRBD2|TRBJ2-7|few|TRBV6-5
CASSYSSSGSYEQYF
TGTGCCAGCAGTTACTCGTCTAGCGGGTCCTACGAGCAGTACTTC
>TRBD2|TRBJ2-3|-|TRBV9
CASSATSGSGRDTQYF
TGTGCCAGCAGCGCGACTAGCGGGAGTGGGAGGGATACGCAGTATTTT
>-|TRBJ2-1|-|TRBV20-1
CSARDPLQGHEQFF
TGCAGTGCTAGAGATCCCCTTCAAGGGCATGAGCAGTTCTTC
>TRBD1|TRBJ2-3|-|TRBV29-1
CSVSHRGPTDTQYF
TGCAGCGTTTCACACAGGGGGCCGACAGATACGCAGTATTTT
>-|TRBJ2-2|few|TRBV29-1
CSVGRENTGELFF
TGCAGCGTTGGCCGGGAGAACACCGGGGAGCTGTTTTTT
>TRBD1|TRBJ2-7|few|TRBV5-1
CASSGGTGGSYEQYF
TGCGCCAGCAGCGGAGGGACAGGGGGGTCCTACGAGCAGTACTTC
>-|TRBJ2-1|few|TRBV11-2
CASSFLSAESEQFF
TGTGCCAGCAGCTTCCTGAGTGCGGAGAGTGAGCAGTTCTTC
>-|TRBJ2-7|-|TRBV7-2
CASASSEPNEQYF
TGTGCCAGTGCCAGCTCGGAGCCCAACGAGCAGTACTTC
>TRBD2|TRBJ2-7|-|TRBV5-5
CASSSPGTTRYEQYF
TGTGCCAGCAGCTCCCCCGGGACTACCCGCTACGAGCAGTACTTC
>-|TRBJ2-7|many|TRBV10-3
CAISGGIYEQYF
TGTGCCATCAGTGGAGGAATTTACGAGCAGTACTTC
>-|TRBJ2-3|many|TRBV29-1
CSVERAGAYTQYF
TGCAGCGTTGAACGAGCAGGGGCATATACGCAGTATTTT
>-|TRBJ1-6|few|TRBV20-1
CSARVHTQNYSPLHF
TGCAGTGCTAGAGTACACACCCAGAATTATTCACCCCTCCACTTT
>-|TRBJ2-1|few|TRBV7-2
CASSLEAGFYNEQFF
TGTGCCAGCAGCTTAGAGGCGGGTTTCTACAATGAGCAGTTCTTC
>-|TRBJ2-7|-|TRBV5-1
CASSLGSGQNYEQYF
TGCGCCAGCAGCTTGGGATCGGGCCAGAATTACGAGCAGTACTTC
>TRBD2|TRBJ2-7|-|TRBV7-2
CASSLEGGRSSYEQYF
TGTGCCAGCAGCTTAGAGGGCGGGAGAAGTAGCTACGAGCAGTACTTC
>TRBD1|TRBJ2-7|-|TRBV5-1
CASSLIRDDRGTYEQYF
TGCGCCAGCAGCTTGATTCGGGATGACAGGGGAACCTACGAGCAGTACTTC
>-|TRBJ2-1|few|TRBV20-1
CSAPSGYNEQFF
TGCAGTGCTCCCAGCGGGTACAATGAGCAGTTCTTC